Shown below are 20 T cell receptor beta chains from a single sample sequenced in a study of neurological immune-mediated disorders. Each CDR3 protein is one row after TCRdb ran MiXCR on the 5' RACE reads. The data hold over 75,000 distinct CDR3 sequences, with almost 6% observed a single time. Time point of the sample: longitudinal time-point 2. Sequencing was done on a sample of PBMCs. These receptors were taken from a woman aged 55-75 years with multiple sclerosis.

This clonotype has ten or more counts. This rearrangement joins TRBV20-1 to TRBJ1-5; D is ambiguous. CDR3 size: 13 residues. Germline V gene lookup returns CDR1 DFQATT and CDR2 SNEGSKA (reference sequence). The V end was cut by 2 bases, the J end by 4 bases, with 9 bases between. The DNA for the CDR3 is TGCAGTGCTAGACAAGACACAAATCAGCCCCAGCATTTT. The encoded protein is CSARQDTNQPQHF.

The table lists this clonotype with many counts. V is TRBV29-1 and J is TRBJ2-5, with 8 positions matching TRBD1. The CDR3 spans 12 residues. Germline V CDR1 and CDR2: SQVTM, ANQGSEA. V was clipped by 7 bases and J by 5 bases; unmatched bases: 6. This CDR3 is CSAGQGWETQYF. For the CDR3, the DNA is TGCAGCGCCGGACAGGGATGGGAGACCCAGTACTTC.

This clonotype appeared many times. The genes are TRBV5-1 and TRBJ2-1; TRBD1 matches 7 bases. The CDR3 is 14 amino acids. Germline V gene data show CDR1 as SGHRS and CDR2 as YFSETQ. V gave up 4 bases and J gave up 6 bases; unmatched junction bases: 7. As DNA, the CDR3 is TGCGCCAGCAGCCCCGGGACAGCAGGCAATGAGCAGTTCTTC. As protein: CASSPGTAGNEQFF.

A word on this clonotype: At one boundary the junction diverges from the germline segment, which might be a read error. The chain couples TRBV6-1 to TRBJ1-5; 7 nucleotides agree with TRBD1. The CDR3 totals 12 residues. From germline, CDR1 is MNHNS and CDR2 SASEGT. The CDR3 sequence is CATRQGREPKHF. The CDR3 DNA follows: TGTGCCACCCGACAGGGTAGGGAGCCCAAGCATTTT.

This clonotype was counted ten times or more. The rearrangement joins TRBV7-9 to TRBJ2-1; tentative D call: TRBD2 (5 bases). V lost 2 bases, J lost 4 bases, and 15 bases lay in between. CDR3 length: 16 residues. CDR1 and CDR2 from the germline V gene are SEHNR and FQNEAQ (reference sequence). The CDR3 loop is CASSLNVGLQYNEQFF. As DNA, the CDR3 is TGTGCCAGCAGCTTAAACGTAGGACTTCAGTACAATGAGCAGTTCTTC. The full variable domain, its missing parts supplied by reference TRBV7-9 and TRBJ2-1, is DTGVSQNPRHKITKRGQNVTFRCDPISEHNRLYWYRQTLGQGPEFLTYFQNEAQLEKSRLLSDRFSAERPKGSFSTLEIQRTEQGDSAMYLCASSLNVGLQYNEQFFGPGTRLTVL.

The table lists this clonotype with many counts. This rearrangement joins TRBV20-1 to TRBJ1-1; perhaps TRBD1 as D (5 bases). V shed 5 bases and J shed 0 bases, with 10 bases lying between them. CDR1 DFQATT and CDR2 SNEGSKA come from the germline V gene (reference sequence). This CDR3 is built from 13 residues. The CDR3 reads CSAGRDLNTEAFF. For the CDR3, the DNA is TGCAGTGCTGGCAGGGACCTGAACACTGAAGCTTTCTTT.

V and J are TRBV7-9 and TRBJ1-5; D unresolved. The CDR3 is 13 residues long. Between the trimmed V and J ends, which lost 11 bases and 0 bases, there was a span of 11 bases. Germline V CDR1 and CDR2: SEHNR, FQNEAQ (reference sequence). The CDR3 sequence is CALEVYSNQPQHF. CDR3 nucleotides: TGTGCCTTAGAGGTGTATAGCAATCAGCCCCAGCATTTT.

This clonotype was observed at least ten times. CDR3 region: CSGQFERGASETQYF. The CDR3 region has the DNA TGCAGTGGACAGTTCGAGCGGGGGGCTTCGGAGACCCAGTACTTC. This sequence joins TRBV20-1 and TRBJ2-5; TRBD2 matches at 9 bases. There are 15 residues in the CDR3. V was clipped by 7 bases and J by 5 bases; unmatched bases: 14. Germline CDR1 DFQATT, CDR2 SNEGSKA (reference sequence).

This clonotype was recorded at least ten times. This chain links TRBV5-1 with TRBJ2-7; 11 bases align to TRBD1. Germline V lookup: CDR1 SGHRS, CDR2 YFSETQ. The CDR3 extends over 14 amino acids. Trimming took 7 bases from V and 9 from J; bases not matched to a gene: 12. The CDR3: CASQDRGQSPRQYF. As DNA, the CDR3 is TGCGCCAGCCAGGACAGGGGGCAAAGTCCGCGGCAGTACTTC. Based on the CDR3 plus reference TRBV5-1 and TRBJ2-7, the full variable domain is KAGVTQTPRYLIKTRGQQVTLSCSPISGHRSVSWYQQTPGQGLQFLFEYFSETQRNKGNFPGRFSGRQFSNSRSEMNVSTLELGDSALYLCASQDRGQSPRQYFGPGTRLTVT.

This clonotype has at least ten counts. The V call is TRBV6-1, the J call TRBJ2-7; D remains ambiguous. CDR3 length: 13 residues. The V gene lost 0 bases and the J gene lost 3 bases, with 6 bases spanning the gap. Germline V lookup: CDR1 MNHNS, CDR2 SASEGT. CDR3 sequence reads: CASSEASLYEQYF. The CDR3 nucleotides read TGTGCCAGCAGTGAAGCTTCACTCTACGAGCAGTACTTC.

This clonotype was seen repeatedly, ten times or more. The chain carries TRBV5-1 and TRBJ2-5; D is ambiguous. Trimming removed 0 bases from V and 5 bases from J, with 17 bases in between. The CDR3 is 16 residues long. Looked up from germline, CDR1 is SGHRS and CDR2 is YFSETQ. The CDR3 loop is CASSLAATAGTETQYF. The CDR3 DNA is TGCGCCAGCAGCTTGGCCGCAACAGCTGGTACGGAGACCCAGTACTTC. Variable domain in full (rest from reference TRBV5-1 and TRBJ2-5): KAGVTQTPRYLIKTRGQQVTLSCSPISGHRSVSWYQQTPGQGLQFLFEYFSETQRNKGNFPGRFSGRQFSNSRSEMNVSTLELGDSALYLCASSLAATAGTETQYFGPGTRLLVL.

This clonotype was seen repeatedly, ten times or more. V is TRBV5-1 and J is TRBJ2-7; 8 nucleotides agree with TRBD1. The germline V gene encodes CDR1 SGHRS and CDR2 YFSETQ. With 0 bases clipped from V and 3 bases from J, the junction kept 11 bases outside the gene matches. The CDR3 loop spans 17 amino acids. CDR3: CASSLGLTGQGNYEQYF. The DNA of the CDR3 is TGCGCCAGCAGCTTGGGCCTGACCGGACAGGGAAACTACGAGCAGTACTTC.

This clonotype was counted many times. This chain uses TRBV5-6 with TRBJ1-6, with a tentative D call TRBD1 (5 bases). Trimming removed 2 bases from V and 12 bases from J, with 21 bases in between. In germline, CDR1 is SGHDT, CDR2 YYEEEE. This CDR3 is built from 16 residues. CDR3 protein: CASSLWGTHLVGPLHF. CDR3 bases: TGTGCCAGCAGCTTATGGGGGACTCACCTGGTTGGACCCCTCCACTTT.

This clonotype was recorded many times. V is TRBV6-6 and J is TRBJ1-5, with D tentatively TRBD1 (5 bases). Trimming stripped 5 bases from V and 0 bases from J, with 11 bases between. Looked up from germline, CDR1 is MNHNY and CDR2 is SVGAGI (reference sequence). The CDR3 runs 15 residues. CDR3 sequence (DNA): TGTGCCAGCAGTAAGGGGCAGACTAGCAATCAGCCCCAGCATTTT. The encoded protein is CASSKGQTSNQPQHF.

This clonotype has at least ten counts. The chain combines TRBV6-5 with TRBJ2-7; D gene uncertain. The CDR3 length is 13 residues. Looked up from germline, CDR1 is MNHEY and CDR2 is SVGAGI. V gave up 7 bases and J gave up 0 bases, with 10 bases separating them. The DNA of the CDR3 is TGTGCCAGCACCCCTGACGTCTCCTACGAGCAGTACTTC. Amino acid sequence: CASTPDVSYEQYF.

The sample holds many counts of this clonotype. V and J are TRBV20-1 and TRBJ1-2; 11 bases agree with TRBD1. The CDR3 consists of 15 residues. After removal of 5 bases from V and 8 bases from J, the junction contained 13 bases not matched to a gene. Germline V gene data show CDR1 as DFQATT and CDR2 as SNEGSKA (reference sequence). Here the CDR3 reads CSAERSDRGRKGYTF. The CDR3 DNA follows: TGCAGTGCTGAGCGCTCGGACAGGGGGCGTAAGGGCTACACCTTC.

This clonotype was seen ten or more times. J is TRBJ2-1 and V is TRBV15; TRBD1 or TRBD2 may be the D gene (5 bases each). This CDR3 comprises 12 residues. Trimming removed 8 bases from V and 5 bases from J, with 10 bases in between. From germline, CDR1 is LNHNV and CDR2 YYDKDF (reference sequence). CDR3 protein: CATRGSHNEQFF. The CDR3 coding sequence is TGTGCCACCCGGGGCTCTCACAATGAGCAGTTCTTC.

This clonotype was found many times. The V and J genes are TRBV5-1 and TRBJ2-3, with 10 bases identical to TRBD2. The CDR3 length is 15 residues. The germline gives CDR1 SGHRS, CDR2 YFSETQ. V was clipped by 3 bases and J by 1 base; unmatched bases: 2. CDR3 in DNA: TGCGCCAGCAGCTCCGGACTAGCGGGCACAGATACGCAGTATTTT. It is translated as CASSSGLAGTDTQYF.

This clonotype was recorded at least ten times. V gene TRBV5-1 combines with J gene TRBJ2-7; no clear D gene. There are 14 residues in the CDR3. Trimming took 0 bases from V and 3 from J, leaving 10 bases between them. From germline, CDR1 is SGHRS and CDR2 YFSETQ. The CDR3 sequence is CASSLDLDGYEQYF. The CDR3 nucleotides read TGCGCCAGCAGCTTGGACCTAGATGGCTACGAGCAGTACTTC.

The rearrangement links TRBV30 to TRBJ2-2; D is ambiguous. CDR1 and CDR2 (germline): GTSNPN, SVGIG (reference sequence). V lost 5 bases, J lost 2 bases, and 9 bases lay in between. This CDR3 comprises 13 residues. The CDR3 DNA reads TGTGCCTGGGGGAATAGCAACACCGGGGAGCTGTTTTTT. This encodes CAWGNSNTGELFF.